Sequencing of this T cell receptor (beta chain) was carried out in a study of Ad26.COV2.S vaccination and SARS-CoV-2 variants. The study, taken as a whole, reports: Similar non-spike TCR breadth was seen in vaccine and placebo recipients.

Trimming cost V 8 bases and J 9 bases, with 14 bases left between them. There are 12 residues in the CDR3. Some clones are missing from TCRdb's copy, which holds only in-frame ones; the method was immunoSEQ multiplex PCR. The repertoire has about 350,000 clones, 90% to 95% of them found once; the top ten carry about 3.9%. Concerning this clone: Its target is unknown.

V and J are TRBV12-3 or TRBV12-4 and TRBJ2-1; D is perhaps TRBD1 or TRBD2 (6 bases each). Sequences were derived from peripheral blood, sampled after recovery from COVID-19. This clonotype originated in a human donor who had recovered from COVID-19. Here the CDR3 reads CASGWGAREQFF. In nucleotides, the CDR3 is TGTGCCAGCGGTTGGGGGGCGCGTGAGCAGTTCTTC.